This T cell receptor beta chain was obtained from a study of radiotherapy plus CTLA-4 blockade in lung cancer. Across the study: With 31% of patients having disease control, objective responses were seen in about 18%. Findings and limits, study-wide: TCR clones from tumors expanded in blood after radiotherapy plus ipilimumab. Early clone dynamics of blood T cells, plus interferon-beta, reportedly predicted response best.

V gave up 10 bases and J gave up 3 bases; unmatched junction bases: 12. CDR1 and CDR2 from the germline V gene are MDHEN and SYDVKM. The CDR3 covers 16 residues. Measured with immunoSEQ multiplex PCR; TCRdb has only the in-frame clones, and not every one. The data contain about 87,000 clones, around nine tenths of them seen just once; the ten biggest clones take up over 15%. Turning to this clone: Its target is not known.

Those patients who had chemo-refractory metastatic non-small-cell lung cancer were given focal radiation along with CTLA-4 blockade through ipilimumab. Material: peripheral blood, obtained from a patient treated with radiotherapy plus ipilimumab. V usage is TRBV28 and J usage is TRBJ1-5; the match to TRBD1 covers 10 bases. The clonotype originates from a human donor with non-small cell lung cancer that progressed on radiotherapy plus ipilimumab. As DNA, the CDR3 is TGTGCCACCGGCTCTCACGGGACAGGGGTCAATCAGCCCCAGCATTTT. It codes for CATGSHGTGVNQPQHF.